A selection of T cell receptor beta chains follows, all from one sample in a study of blood T cell repertoires in COVID-19. The assay was immunoSEQ multiplex PCR, and TCRdb's table has in-frame clones only and misses some. The sample holds roughly 52,000 clones; 80% to 85% are singletons and the top ten take over 5.5%. The sequencing input was peripheral blood. Receptor source: a human donor in a cohort sampled during active or convalescent COVID-19. Both conserved end residues are part of each CDR3. A D gene is named only where the DNA matches it firmly. Size is stated for part of the rows, as once, few or many counts, or as a class when the clone is expanded.

clone_size: -; d_call: TRBD1; j_call: TRBJ1-5; v_call: TRBV24-1; cdr3_nt: TGTGCCACCAGTGACGGACAGGGCGATCAGCCCCAGCATTTT; cdr3_aa: CATSDGQGDQPQHF
clone_size: -; d_call: -; j_call: TRBJ1-2; v_call: TRBV5-4; cdr3_nt: TGTGCCAGCAGCGCGGGAGGGCAGGCTGGCTACACCTTC; cdr3_aa: CASSAGGQAGYTF
clone_size: -; d_call: -; j_call: TRBJ1-6; v_call: TRBV11-3; cdr3_nt: TGTGCCAGCAGCAGGGGCGCCGATAACGGTTCACCCCTCCACTTT; cdr3_aa: CASSRGADNGSPLHF
clone_size: -; d_call: TRBD1; j_call: TRBJ1-1; v_call: TRBV12-3/TRBV12-4; cdr3_nt: TGTGCCAGCAGTTTACTCGACAGGGTCGCTGCTTTCTTT; cdr3_aa: CASSLLDRVAAFF
clone_size: few; d_call: -; j_call: TRBJ1-1; v_call: TRBV7-2; cdr3_nt: TGTGCCAGCAGCTTGGGTTGGCCTATAATACGCGGGAACACTGAAGCTTTCTTT; cdr3_aa: CASSLGWPIIRGNTEAFF
clone_size: -; d_call: TRBD1; j_call: TRBJ1-2; v_call: TRBV18; cdr3_nt: TGTGCCAGCTCACCGGGACAGGGACCTGCTAACTATGGCTACACCTTC; cdr3_aa: CASSPGQGPANYGYTF
clone_size: -; d_call: -; j_call: TRBJ1-5; v_call: TRBV19; cdr3_nt: TGTGCCAGTAGTATGTTCAGGGCTAGCAATCAGCCCCAGCATTTT; cdr3_aa: CASSMFRASNQPQHF
clone_size: few; d_call: -; j_call: TRBJ1-2; v_call: TRBV10-2; cdr3_nt: TGCGCCAGCAGTGAATGGACGGGAGCTTCTAACTATGGCTACACCTTC; cdr3_aa: CASSEWTGASNYGYTF
clone_size: -; d_call: TRBD1; j_call: TRBJ1-1; v_call: TRBV5-4; cdr3_nt: TGTGCCAGCAGCTCCCAGGACAGGGCTGACGCTTTCTTT; cdr3_aa: CASSSQDRADAFF
clone_size: -; d_call: TRBD1; j_call: TRBJ2-7; v_call: TRBV29-1; cdr3_nt: TGCAGCGTCCGGATGACAGGGATAACCTACGAGCAGTACTTC; cdr3_aa: CSVRMTGITYEQYF
clone_size: -; d_call: TRBD2; j_call: TRBJ2-1; v_call: TRBV7-6; cdr3_nt: TGTGCCAGCAGCCCTAATAGCGGGGGGCCTAACTCCTACAATGAGCAGTTCTTC; cdr3_aa: CASSPNSGGPNSYNEQFF
clone_size: -; d_call: -; j_call: TRBJ1-3; v_call: TRBV19; cdr3_nt: TGTGCCAGTAGTCGCCCAGGGGCTGGAAACACCATATATTTT; cdr3_aa: CASSRPGAGNTIYF
clone_size: -; d_call: -; j_call: TRBJ2-2; v_call: TRBV7-8; cdr3_nt: TGTGCCAGCAGCTCCCATCCCGGGGAGCTGTTTTTT; cdr3_aa: CASSSHPGELFF
clone_size: -; d_call: TRBD1; j_call: TRBJ2-2; v_call: TRBV7-3; cdr3_nt: TGTGCCAGCAGCCCCTGGGGGACAGGGGTAGCAGGGGAGCTGTTTTTT; cdr3_aa: CASSPWGTGVAGELFF
clone_size: -; d_call: TRBD1; j_call: TRBJ1-2; v_call: TRBV6-4; cdr3_nt: TGTGCCAGCAGTGACTCGAGCGACAGGGCTATCTATGGCTACACCTTC; cdr3_aa: CASSDSSDRAIYGYTF
clone_size: once; d_call: TRBD1; j_call: TRBJ2-7; v_call: TRBV4-2; cdr3_nt: TGTGCCAGCAGCCAAGTGAAGGGACAGTCCTACGAGCAGTACTTC; cdr3_aa: CASSQVKGQSYEQYF
clone_size: -; d_call: -; j_call: TRBJ1-6; v_call: TRBV19; cdr3_nt: TGTGCCAGTAGTATGTACTTGGTGTCACCCCTCCACTTT; cdr3_aa: CASSMYLVSPLHF
clone_size: -; d_call: -; j_call: TRBJ1-4; v_call: TRBV14; cdr3_nt: TGTGCCAGCAGCCAAGATTGGACAGCTTCTAATGAAAAACTGTTTTTT; cdr3_aa: CASSQDWTASNEKLFF
clone_size: -; d_call: TRBD2; j_call: TRBJ2-7; v_call: TRBV7-6; cdr3_nt: TGTGCCAGCAGCTTAGGTGCAGCGGGGGGGACCGCTCGCTCCTACGAGCAGTACTTC; cdr3_aa: CASSLGAAGGTARSYEQYF
clone_size: -; d_call: TRBD1; j_call: TRBJ1-1; v_call: TRBV27; cdr3_nt: TGTGCCAGCAGTTGGGGACAGTCAACTGAAGCTTTCTTT; cdr3_aa: CASSWGQSTEAFF
clone_size: -; d_call: -; j_call: TRBJ1-4; v_call: TRBV19; cdr3_nt: TGTGCCAGTACTATAGGGGGGGTGTCCCGTGAAAAACTGTTTTTT; cdr3_aa: CASTIGGVSREKLFF
clone_size: -; d_call: TRBD1; j_call: TRBJ1-6; v_call: TRBV2; cdr3_nt: TGTGCCAGCAGTGGTTGGACAGGGAATAATTCACCCCTCCACTTT; cdr3_aa: CASSGWTGNNSPLHF
clone_size: -; d_call: TRBD1; j_call: TRBJ2-2; v_call: TRBV6-5; cdr3_nt: TGTGCCAGCACGGAGGGACAGGTCCTAGGGGGGGAGCTGTTTTTT; cdr3_aa: CASTEGQVLGGELFF
clone_size: -; d_call: TRBD1; j_call: TRBJ1-2; v_call: TRBV6-6; cdr3_nt: TGTGCCAGCAGTCTCAAACCCTCCGGGACAGCTAACTATGGCTACACCTTC; cdr3_aa: CASSLKPSGTANYGYTF
clone_size: -; d_call: TRBD1; j_call: TRBJ2-6; v_call: TRBV6-1; cdr3_nt: TGTGCCAGCATTGAGGACAGGGCCCGCTCTGGGGCCAACGTCCTGACTTTC; cdr3_aa: CASIEDRARSGANVLTF
clone_size: -; d_call: TRBD1; j_call: TRBJ2-2; v_call: TRBV27; cdr3_nt: TGTGCCAGCAGTAACACAGGGGTCACCGGGGAGCTGTTTTTT; cdr3_aa: CASSNTGVTGELFF
clone_size: few; d_call: TRBD1; j_call: TRBJ1-5; v_call: TRBV9; cdr3_nt: TGTGCCAGCAGCGAAGGGACAGGTACTAGCAATCAGCCCCAGCATTTT; cdr3_aa: CASSEGTGTSNQPQHF
clone_size: -; d_call: TRBD1; j_call: TRBJ2-7; v_call: TRBV19; cdr3_nt: TGTGCCAGTAGTATAGGCCGGGACAGTGGCGAGCAGTACTTC; cdr3_aa: CASSIGRDSGEQYF
clone_size: -; d_call: -; j_call: TRBJ1-2; v_call: TRBV4-3; cdr3_nt: TGCGCCAGCAGCCAAGATATGGGCCCCTATGGCTACACCTTC; cdr3_aa: CASSQDMGPYGYTF
clone_size: once; d_call: -; j_call: TRBJ2-7; v_call: TRBV7-9; cdr3_nt: TGTGCCAGCAGCCCAGGGGGGACAGACTACGAGCAGTACTTC; cdr3_aa: CASSPGGTDYEQYF
clone_size: -; d_call: -; j_call: TRBJ2-7; v_call: TRBV20-1; cdr3_nt: TGCAGTGCCCGACGGGGGAACGAGCAGTACTTC; cdr3_aa: CSARRGNEQYF
clone_size: -; d_call: -; j_call: TRBJ2-7; v_call: TRBV2; cdr3_nt: TGTGCCAGCGCCCCAATATCAGGGTTCAACGAGCAGTACTTC; cdr3_aa: CASAPISGFNEQYF
clone_size: once; d_call: -; j_call: TRBJ2-6; v_call: TRBV19; cdr3_nt: TGTGCCAGCAAGATGGGGGGACAGCCCTACTCTGGGGCCAACGTCCTGACTTTC; cdr3_aa: CASKMGGQPYSGANVLTF
clone_size: few; d_call: TRBD1; j_call: TRBJ1-5; v_call: TRBV7-2; cdr3_nt: TGTGCCAGCAGCTTGGGGGCAGGGGGTAGCAATCAGCCCCAGCATTTT; cdr3_aa: CASSLGAGGSNQPQHF
clone_size: few; d_call: -; j_call: TRBJ1-1; v_call: TRBV19; cdr3_nt: TGTGCCAGTAGTATGAGACAGGCCACGACTGAAGCTTTCTTT; cdr3_aa: CASSMRQATTEAFF
clone_size: once; d_call: TRBD1; j_call: TRBJ2-2; v_call: TRBV9; cdr3_nt: TGTGCCAGCAGCGAAGCGAGGACAGGGAACACCGGGGAGCTGTTTTTT; cdr3_aa: CASSEARTGNTGELFF
clone_size: once; d_call: TRBD2; j_call: TRBJ2-1; v_call: TRBV3-1/TRBV3-2; cdr3_nt: TGTGCCAGCAGCCAATTAAGGAGCGGGGGGGCGGACGAGCAGTTCTTC; cdr3_aa: CASSQLRSGGADEQFF
clone_size: -; d_call: TRBD2; j_call: TRBJ2-3; v_call: TRBV7-9; cdr3_nt: TGTGCCAGCAGCTCTTCGGGAGGAGATACGCAGTATTTT; cdr3_aa: CASSSSGGDTQYF
clone_size: few; d_call: -; j_call: TRBJ2-1; v_call: TRBV7-9; cdr3_nt: TGTGCCAGCAGCTTAGCCCCAAATGAGCAGTTCTTC; cdr3_aa: CASSLAPNEQFF
clone_size: -; d_call: TRBD2; j_call: TRBJ2-7; v_call: TRBV4-1; cdr3_nt: TGCGCCAGCAGCCGATTAGCGGGGGGAACCTACGAGCAGTACTTC; cdr3_aa: CASSRLAGGTYEQYF
clone_size: -; d_call: TRBD2; j_call: TRBJ2-5; v_call: TRBV10-3; cdr3_nt: TGTGCCATCAGGGGTAGCGGGGGGCCTAGAGAAGAGACCCAGTACTTC; cdr3_aa: CAIRGSGGPREETQYF
clone_size: -; d_call: -; j_call: TRBJ2-7; v_call: TRBV6-5; cdr3_nt: TGTGCCAGCAAGGACAACTCCTACGAGCAGTACTTC; cdr3_aa: CASKDNSYEQYF
clone_size: -; d_call: -; j_call: TRBJ2-7; v_call: TRBV2; cdr3_nt: TGTGCCAGCAGTAGAACCCTATACGAGCAGTACTTC; cdr3_aa: CASSRTLYEQYF
clone_size: -; d_call: -; j_call: TRBJ2-7; v_call: TRBV7-2; cdr3_nt: TGTGCCAGCAGCTTAGAATGGTGGGTCGAGGACGAGCAGTACTTC; cdr3_aa: CASSLEWWVEDEQYF
clone_size: -; d_call: TRBD2; j_call: TRBJ2-4; v_call: TRBV5-1; cdr3_nt: TGCGCCAGCAGCTTGGCCGGGGTAGCGGGACGGAACATTCAGTACTTC; cdr3_aa: CASSLAGVAGRNIQYF
clone_size: -; d_call: -; j_call: TRBJ2-1; v_call: TRBV24-1; cdr3_nt: TGTGCCACCAGTGATTCACAGGGCAATGAGCAGTTCTTC; cdr3_aa: CATSDSQGNEQFF
clone_size: -; d_call: TRBD2; j_call: TRBJ2-3; v_call: TRBV6-2/TRBV6-3; cdr3_nt: TGTGCCAGCAGTTACCCCCTGGGAGCGGGGAACACAGATACGCAGTATTTT; cdr3_aa: CASSYPLGAGNTDTQYF
clone_size: -; d_call: TRBD2; j_call: TRBJ2-3; v_call: TRBV6-5; cdr3_nt: TGTGCCAGCCGGACTAGTACGGCAGATACGCAGTATTTT; cdr3_aa: CASRTSTADTQYF
clone_size: -; d_call: -; j_call: TRBJ1-1; v_call: TRBV6-1; cdr3_nt: TGTGCCAGCAGTAAAGGCGGTAACTTAATGAACACTGAAGCTTTCTTT; cdr3_aa: CASSKGGNLMNTEAFF
clone_size: once; d_call: TRBD1; j_call: TRBJ1-6; v_call: TRBV6-1; cdr3_nt: TGTGCCAGCAGTGAAGCGTTGAAGGGGGCGCGCAATTCACCCCTCCACTTT; cdr3_aa: CASSEALKGARNSPLHF
clone_size: -; d_call: -; j_call: TRBJ1-6; v_call: TRBV5-4; cdr3_nt: TGTGCCAGCAGCTCACTTGGGGGGGGAGTTGATTCACCCCTCCACTTT; cdr3_aa: CASSSLGGGVDSPLHF
clone_size: -; d_call: -; j_call: TRBJ1-1; v_call: TRBV5-6; cdr3_nt: TGTGCCAGCAGTTTCAGGTACGGGGCTGAAGCTTTCTTT; cdr3_aa: CASSFRYGAEAFF
clone_size: -; d_call: -; j_call: TRBJ2-7; v_call: TRBV4-3; cdr3_nt: TGCGCCAGCAGCCAAGATCTTGGTATTGGGCAGGACAACTCCTACGAGCAGTACTTC; cdr3_aa: CASSQDLGIGQDNSYEQYF
clone_size: once; d_call: TRBD1; j_call: TRBJ2-7; v_call: TRBV25-1; cdr3_nt: TGTGCCAGCAGTGCCCCGACAGGGGCAGGGGCCGAGCAGTACTTC; cdr3_aa: CASSAPTGAGAEQYF
clone_size: few; d_call: TRBD2; j_call: TRBJ2-3; v_call: TRBV3-1/TRBV3-2; cdr3_nt: TGTGCCAGCAGCCACATAGCGGGGGGGCTGACAGATACGCAGTATTTT; cdr3_aa: CASSHIAGGLTDTQYF